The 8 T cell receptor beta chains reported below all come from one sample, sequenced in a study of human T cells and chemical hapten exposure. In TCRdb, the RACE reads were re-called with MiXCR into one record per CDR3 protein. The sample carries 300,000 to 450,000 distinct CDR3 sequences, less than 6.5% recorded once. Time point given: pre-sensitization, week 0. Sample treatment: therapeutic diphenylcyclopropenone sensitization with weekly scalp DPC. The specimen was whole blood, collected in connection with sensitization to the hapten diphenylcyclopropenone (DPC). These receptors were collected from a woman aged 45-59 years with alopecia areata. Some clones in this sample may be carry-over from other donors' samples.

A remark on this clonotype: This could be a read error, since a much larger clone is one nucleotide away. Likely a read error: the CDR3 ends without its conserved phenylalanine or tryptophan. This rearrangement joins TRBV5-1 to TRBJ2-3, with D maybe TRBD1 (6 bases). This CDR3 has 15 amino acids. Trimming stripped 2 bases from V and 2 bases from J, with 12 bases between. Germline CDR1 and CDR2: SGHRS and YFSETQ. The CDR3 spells CASSLGQTTTDTQYI. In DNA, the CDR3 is TGCGCCAGCAGCTTAGGACAGACAACCACAGATACGCAGTATATT.

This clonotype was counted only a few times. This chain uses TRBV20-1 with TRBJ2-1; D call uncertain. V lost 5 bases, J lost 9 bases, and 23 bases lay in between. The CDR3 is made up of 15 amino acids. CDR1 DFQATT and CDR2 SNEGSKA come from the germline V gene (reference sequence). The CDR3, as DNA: TGCAGTGCTCCCGGCCGGGTCCCAACCCTCGGTGAGCAGTTCTTC. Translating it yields CSAPGRVPTLGEQFF.

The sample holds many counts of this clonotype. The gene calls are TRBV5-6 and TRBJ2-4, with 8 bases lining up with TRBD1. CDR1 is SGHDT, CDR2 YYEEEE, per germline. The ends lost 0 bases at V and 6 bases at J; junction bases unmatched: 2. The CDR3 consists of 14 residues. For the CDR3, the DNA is TGTGCCAGCAGCTTGGGACAGGGGAGAAACATTCAGTACTTC. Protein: CASSLGQGRNIQYF.

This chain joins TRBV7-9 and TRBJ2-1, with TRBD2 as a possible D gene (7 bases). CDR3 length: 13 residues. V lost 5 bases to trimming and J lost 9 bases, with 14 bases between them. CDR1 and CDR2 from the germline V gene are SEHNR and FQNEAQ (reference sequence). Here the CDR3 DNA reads TGTGCCAGCAGCCCTGGGGGGGCCGCTGAGCAGTTCTTC. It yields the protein CASSPGGAAEQFF.

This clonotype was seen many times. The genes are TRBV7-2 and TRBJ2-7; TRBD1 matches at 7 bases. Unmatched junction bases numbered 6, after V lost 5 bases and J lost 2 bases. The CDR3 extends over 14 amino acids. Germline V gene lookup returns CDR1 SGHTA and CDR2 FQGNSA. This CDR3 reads CASSIPTGPYEQYF. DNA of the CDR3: TGTGCCAGCAGCATCCCGACAGGGCCCTACGAGCAGTACTTC.

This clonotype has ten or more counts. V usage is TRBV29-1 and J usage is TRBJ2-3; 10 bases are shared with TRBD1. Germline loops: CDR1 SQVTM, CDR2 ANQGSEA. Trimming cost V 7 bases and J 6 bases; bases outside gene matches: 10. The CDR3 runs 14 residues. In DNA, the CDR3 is TGCAGCGGGGGGCGGACAGGGGGTTTGGATACGCAGTATTTT. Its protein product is CSGGRTGGLDTQYF.

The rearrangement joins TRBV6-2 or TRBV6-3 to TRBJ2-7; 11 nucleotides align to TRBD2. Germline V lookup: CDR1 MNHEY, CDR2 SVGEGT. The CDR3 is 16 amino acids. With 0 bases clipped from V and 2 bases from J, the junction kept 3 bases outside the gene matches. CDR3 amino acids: CASSYSASGRTYEQYF. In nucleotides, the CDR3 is TGTGCCAGCAGTTACTCGGCTAGCGGGAGGACCTACGAGCAGTACTTC.

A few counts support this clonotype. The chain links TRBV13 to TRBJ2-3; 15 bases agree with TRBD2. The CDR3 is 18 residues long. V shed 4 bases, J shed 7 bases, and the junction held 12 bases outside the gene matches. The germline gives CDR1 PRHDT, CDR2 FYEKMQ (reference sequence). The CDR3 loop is CASSWTSGGAGHRYTQYF. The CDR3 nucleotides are TGTGCCAGCAGCTGGACTAGCGGGGGGGCCGGCCACAGATATACGCAGTATTTT.